A single sample gave rise to the 9 T cell receptor beta chains below, sequenced in a study of cytomegalovirus exposure and HLA in healthy donors. Primers for the PCR totalled 60 Vbeta and 13 Jbeta. The method was immunoSEQ multiplex PCR; TCRdb's version includes in-frame clones alone and lacks a portion of them. Here the sample spans 130,000 to 150,000 clones, roughly 85% being singletons. The sample consisted of PBMCs. The source is a woman aged 25-40 years in good health and CMV-seronegative.

The chain uses TRBV4-3 and TRBJ2-7, with TRBD2 as a possible D gene (5 bases). Germline V gives CDR1 LGHNA, CDR2 YSLEER. The CDR3 covers 15 residues. The V end lost 1 base, the J end lost 1 base, and 11 bases lay between the germline ends. The CDR3 DNA follows: TGCGCCAGCAGCCAAGGGTACGGGGTGTCCTACGAGCAGTACTTC. It codes for CASSQGYGVSYEQYF.

The rearrangement links TRBV28 to TRBJ1-6; D is ambiguous. Trimming pared 3 bases from V and 7 bases from J, leaving 7 bases between. Germline V gives CDR1 MDHEN, CDR2 SYDVKM. The CDR3 covers 13 residues. CDR3 nucleotide sequence: TGTGCCAGCAGTTTGGGCGCAAATTCACCCCTCCACTTT. It codes for CASSLGANSPLHF.

The rearrangement links TRBV19 to TRBJ1-2; TRBD1 matches at 9 bases. The CDR3 contains 14 residues. V shed 5 bases, J shed 3 bases, and the junction held 4 bases outside the gene matches. Per the germline V gene, CDR1 is LNHDA and CDR2 is SQIVND (reference sequence). CDR3 DNA: TGTGCCAGTAGTCGGACAGGGGTGGACTATGGCTACACCTTC. Translating it yields CASSRTGVDYGYTF.

This chain uses TRBV19 with TRBJ1-2; D unresolved. The CDR3 totals 14 residues. Germline V gene sequence: CDR1 LNHDA, CDR2 SQIVND (reference sequence). V was shortened by 5 bases and J by 4 bases, with 14 bases between the two germline ends. The CDR3 loop is CASSPSTSGYGYTF. In DNA, the CDR3 is TGTGCCAGTAGTCCCTCTACGTCGGGCTATGGCTACACCTTC. The full variable domain, with the rest looked up from reference TRBV19 and TRBJ1-2, is DGGITQSPKYLFRKEGQNVTLSCEQNLNHDAMYWYRQDPGQGLRLIYYSQIVNDFQKGDIAEGYSVSREKKESFPLTVTSAQKNPTAFYLCASSPSTSGYGYTFGSGTRLTVV.

The V and J genes are TRBV6-1 and TRBJ2-7; TRBD2 matches 9 bases. The ends lost 5 bases at V and 5 bases at J; junction bases unmatched: 7. Germline V lookup: CDR1 MNHNS, CDR2 SASEGT. This CDR3 comprises 14 residues. The CDR3 here is CASSLGLAFNEQYF. DNA of the CDR3: TGTGCCAGCAGTTTGGGACTAGCATTCAACGAGCAGTACTTC.

This clone was counted once. The chain links TRBV7-2 to TRBJ1-2, with 8 nucleotides matching TRBD1. After removal of 1 base from V and 5 bases from J, the junction contained 6 bases not matched to a gene. Germline CDR1 SGHTA, CDR2 FQGNSA. The CDR3 spans 15 residues. DNA of the CDR3: TGTGCCAGCAGCTTAGGGCCGGACAGGGCATATGGCTACACCTTC. Protein: CASSLGPDRAYGYTF.

The rearrangement joins TRBV6-1 to TRBJ2-7; TRBD1 might be the D (5 bases). Per the germline V gene, CDR1 is MNHNS and CDR2 is SASEGT. CDR3 length: 16 residues. V dropped 3 bases and J dropped 8 bases, with 23 bases sitting between them. CDR3 nucleotide sequence: TGTGCCAGCAGTGATAAACAGGCTTGGGATCCTTCTAAGCAGTACTTC. Encoded protein: CASSDKQAWDPSKQYF.

Remarks on this clone: Within the sample, other DNA sequences also encode this same CDR3. This chain joins TRBV2 and TRBJ2-3; 13 bases map to TRBD2. The junction had 2 bases not matched to a gene; V was cut back by 8 bases and J by 3 bases. This CDR3 region has 14 residues. Germline lookup yields CDR1 SNHLY and CDR2 FYNNEI. The CDR3 bases are TGTGCCAGCTCACTAGCGGGGGGGACAGATACGCAGTATTTT. Protein sequence: CASSLAGGTDTQYF. The variable domain in full, with the rest retrieved from reference TRBV2 and TRBJ2-3, is EPEVTQTPSHQVTQMGQEVILRCVPISNHLYFYWYRQILGQKVEFLVSFYNNEISEKSEIFDDQFSVERPDGSNFTLKIRSTKLEDSAMYFCASSLAGGTDTQYFGPGTRLTVL.

This clone was counted once. The chain uses TRBV6-6 and TRBJ2-7; TRBD1 aligns across 7 bases. Germline CDR1 reads MNHNY; CDR2 reads SVGAGI (reference sequence). The CDR3 consists of 14 residues. The trim removed 5 bases at V and 3 bases at J, leaving 7 bases unmatched. The CDR3 reads CASSRQTGLYEQYF. In nucleotides, the CDR3 is TGTGCCAGCAGTAGACAGACAGGGCTCTACGAGCAGTACTTC.